The 4 T cell receptor beta chains presented below share a single source sample, sequenced in a study of cytomegalovirus exposure and HLA in healthy donors. The PCR used 60 Vbeta and 13 Jbeta primers. Sequencing was performed with immunoSEQ multiplex PCR; in TCRdb, only in-frame clones are kept and a portion is missing. The data show around 130,000 clones, about 73% seen once. The source material was PBMCs. The receptors shown here come from a woman in her thirties or forties in good health and CMV-seropositive.

This clone was seen more than once but under ten times. The rearrangement joins TRBV6-1 to TRBJ2-3, with 11 bases fitting TRBD2. The CDR3 extends over 15 amino acids. Germline CDR1 reads MNHNS; CDR2 reads SASEGT. Germline trimming cut 6 bases from V and 3 bases from J; bases unmatched to any gene: 5. The CDR3, as DNA: TGTGCCAGCAGGTATAGCGGGGGGGCGACAGATACGCAGTATTTT. Translated, it gives CASRYSGGATDTQYF.

The V and J genes are TRBV28 and TRBJ1-6, with unresolved D. CDR3 length: 15 amino acids. V was clipped by 5 bases and J by 9 bases, with 17 bases between them. Looked up from germline, CDR1 is MDHEN and CDR2 is SYDVKM. The CDR3 bases are TGTGCCAGCAGTCCCAACGGCGGGGATCGTTCACCCCTCCACTTT. Translation gives CASSPNGGDRSPLHF.

This chain uses TRBV10-2 with TRBJ2-2; TRBD2 might be the D (6 bases). The V gene lost 3 bases and the J gene lost 6 bases, with 14 bases spanning the gap. CDR1 WSHSY and CDR2 SAAADI come from the germline V gene. The CDR3 is made up of 15 amino acids. The CDR3 is CASSDRGTVAGELFF. The CDR3 nucleotides are TGCGCCAGCAGTGACCGCGGGACCGTAGCCGGGGAGCTGTTTTTT.

The gene calls are TRBV27 and TRBJ2-3; 12 nucleotides agree with TRBD2. This CDR3 spans 16 amino acids. Germline V lookup: CDR1 MNHEY, CDR2 SMNVEV (reference sequence). V lost 2 bases to trimming and J lost 3 bases; unmatched junction nucleotides: 3. CDR3: CASSLATSGRTDTQYF. Here the CDR3 DNA reads TGTGCCAGCAGTTTAGCGACTAGCGGGAGAACAGATACGCAGTATTTT.